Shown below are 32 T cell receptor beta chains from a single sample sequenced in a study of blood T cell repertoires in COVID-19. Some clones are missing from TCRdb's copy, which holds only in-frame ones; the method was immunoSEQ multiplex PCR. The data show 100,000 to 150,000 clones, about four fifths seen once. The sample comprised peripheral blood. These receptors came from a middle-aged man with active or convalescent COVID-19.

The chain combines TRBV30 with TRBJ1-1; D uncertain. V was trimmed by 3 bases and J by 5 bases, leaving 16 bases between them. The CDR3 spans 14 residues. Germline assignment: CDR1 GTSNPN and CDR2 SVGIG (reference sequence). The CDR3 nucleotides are TGTGCCTGGAGACGACCCGGAAGGGAGACTGAAGCTTTCTTT. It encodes CAWRRPGRETEAFF. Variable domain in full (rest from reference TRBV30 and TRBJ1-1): SQTIHQWPATLVQPVGSPLSLECTVEGTSNPNLYWYRQAAGRGLQLLFYSVGIGQISSEVPQNLSASRPQDRQFILSSKKLLLSDSGFYLCAWRRPGRETEAFFGQGTRLTVV.

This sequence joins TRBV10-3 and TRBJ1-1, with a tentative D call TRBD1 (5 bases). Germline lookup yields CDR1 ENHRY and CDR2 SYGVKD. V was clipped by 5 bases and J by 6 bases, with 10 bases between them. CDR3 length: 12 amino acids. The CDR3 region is CAISRGGAEAFF. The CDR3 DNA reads TGTGCCATCAGTCGGGGGGGGGCTGAAGCTTTCTTT.

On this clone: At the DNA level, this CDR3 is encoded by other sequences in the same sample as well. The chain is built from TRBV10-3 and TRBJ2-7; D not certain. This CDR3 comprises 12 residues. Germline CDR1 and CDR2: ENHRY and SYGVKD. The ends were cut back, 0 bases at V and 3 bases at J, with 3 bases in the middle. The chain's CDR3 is CAISESSYEQYF. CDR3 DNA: TGTGCCATCAGTGAGTCGAGCTACGAGCAGTACTTC.

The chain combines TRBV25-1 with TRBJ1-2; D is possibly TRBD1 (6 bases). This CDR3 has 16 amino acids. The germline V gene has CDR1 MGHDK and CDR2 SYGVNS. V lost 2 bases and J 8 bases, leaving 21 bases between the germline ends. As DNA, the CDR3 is TGTGCCAGCAGTGAAGAGGAGGGGGGGATGCCTAGGGGCTACACCTTC. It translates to CASSEEEGGMPRGYTF.

The CDR3 spells CASSQEWTANYGYTF. As DNA, the CDR3 is TGCGCCAGCAGCCAAGAATGGACAGCCAACTATGGCTACACCTTC. The rearrangement uses TRBV4-1 and TRBJ1-2, with a tentative D call TRBD1 (6 bases). The CDR3 spans 15 residues. Per the germline V gene, CDR1 is MGHRA and CDR2 is YSYEKL. Trimming cost V 0 bases and J 2 bases, with 10 bases left between them.

The CDR3 DNA sequence: TGTGCCAGCAGGCCTCTTCCGGGACAGGGAAGGACTGAAGCTTTCTTT. This encodes CASRPLPGQGRTEAFF. The chain combines TRBV6-6 with TRBJ1-1; 9 bases align to TRBD1. V dropped 6 bases and J dropped 5; count of bases not matched to a gene: 13. CDR1 is MNHNY, CDR2 SVGAGI, per germline (reference sequence). The CDR3 is 16 residues long.

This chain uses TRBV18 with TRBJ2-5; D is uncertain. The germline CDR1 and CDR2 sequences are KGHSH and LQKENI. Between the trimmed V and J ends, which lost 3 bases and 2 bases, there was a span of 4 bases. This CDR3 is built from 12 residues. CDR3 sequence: CASSPRQETQYF. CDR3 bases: TGTGCCAGCTCACCCAGACAAGAGACCCAGTACTTC.

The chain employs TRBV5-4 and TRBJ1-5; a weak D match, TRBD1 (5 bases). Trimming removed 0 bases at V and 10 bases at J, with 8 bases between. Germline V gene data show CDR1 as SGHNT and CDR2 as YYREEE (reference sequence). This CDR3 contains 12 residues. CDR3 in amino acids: CASSLEQGPQHF. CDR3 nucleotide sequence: TGTGCCAGCAGCTTGGAGCAGGGACCCCAGCATTTT.

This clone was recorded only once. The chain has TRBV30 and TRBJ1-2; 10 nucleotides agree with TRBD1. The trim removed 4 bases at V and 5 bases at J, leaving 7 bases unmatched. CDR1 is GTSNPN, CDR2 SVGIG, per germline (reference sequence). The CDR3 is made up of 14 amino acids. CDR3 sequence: CAWNRGQGPYGYTF. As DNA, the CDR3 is TGTGCCTGGAATAGGGGACAGGGGCCTTATGGCTACACCTTC. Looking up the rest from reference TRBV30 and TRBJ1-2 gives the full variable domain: SQTIHQWPATLVQPVGSPLSLECTVEGTSNPNLYWYRQAAGRGLQLLFYSVGIGQISSEVPQNLSASRPQDRQFILSSKKLLLSDSGFYLCAWNRGQGPYGYTFGSGTRLTVV.

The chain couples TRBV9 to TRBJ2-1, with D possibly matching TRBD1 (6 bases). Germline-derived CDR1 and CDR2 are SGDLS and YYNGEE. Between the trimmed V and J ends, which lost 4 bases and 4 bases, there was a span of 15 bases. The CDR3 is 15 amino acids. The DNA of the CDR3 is TGTGCCAGCAGCCCAGGGTGGGGGCCTTACAATGAGCAGTTCTTC. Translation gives CASSPGWGPYNEQFF.

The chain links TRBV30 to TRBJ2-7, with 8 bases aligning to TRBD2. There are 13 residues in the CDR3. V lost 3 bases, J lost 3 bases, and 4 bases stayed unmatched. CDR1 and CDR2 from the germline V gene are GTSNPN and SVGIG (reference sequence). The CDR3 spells CAWSGRGGYEQYF. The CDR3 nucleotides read TGTGCCTGGAGCGGGAGGGGCGGCTACGAGCAGTACTTC. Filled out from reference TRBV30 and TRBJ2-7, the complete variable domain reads SQTIHQWPATLVQPVGSPLSLECTVEGTSNPNLYWYRQAAGRGLQLLFYSVGIGQISSEVPQNLSASRPQDRQFILSSKKLLLSDSGFYLCAWSGRGGYEQYFGPGTRLTVT.

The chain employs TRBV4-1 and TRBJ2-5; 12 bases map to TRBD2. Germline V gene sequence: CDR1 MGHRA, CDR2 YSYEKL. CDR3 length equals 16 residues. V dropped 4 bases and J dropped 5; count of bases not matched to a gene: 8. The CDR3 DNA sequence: TGCGCCAGCAGCCCAATGGGGACTAGCGGGCTGGAGACCCAGTACTTC. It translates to CASSPMGTSGLETQYF.

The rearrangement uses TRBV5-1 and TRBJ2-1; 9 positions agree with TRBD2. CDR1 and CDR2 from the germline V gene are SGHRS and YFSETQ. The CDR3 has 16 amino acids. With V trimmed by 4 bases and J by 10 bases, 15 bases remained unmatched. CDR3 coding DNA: TGCGCCAGCAGCCTTGGGACTCGCGGGGGGGTTGTGGAGCAGTTCTTC. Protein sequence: CASSLGTRGGVVEQFF. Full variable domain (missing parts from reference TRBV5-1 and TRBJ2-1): KAGVTQTPRYLIKTRGQQVTLSCSPISGHRSVSWYQQTPGQGLQFLFEYFSETQRNKGNFPGRFSGRQFSNSRSEMNVSTLELGDSALYLCASSLGTRGGVVEQFFGPGTRLTVL.

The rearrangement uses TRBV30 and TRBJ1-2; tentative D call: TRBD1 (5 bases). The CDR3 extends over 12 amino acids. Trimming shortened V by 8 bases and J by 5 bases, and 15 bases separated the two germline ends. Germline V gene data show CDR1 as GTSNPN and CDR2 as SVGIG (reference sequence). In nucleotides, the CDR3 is TGTGCCCTGACCATGGGGGGGTATGGCTACACCTTC. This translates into CALTMGGYGYTF.

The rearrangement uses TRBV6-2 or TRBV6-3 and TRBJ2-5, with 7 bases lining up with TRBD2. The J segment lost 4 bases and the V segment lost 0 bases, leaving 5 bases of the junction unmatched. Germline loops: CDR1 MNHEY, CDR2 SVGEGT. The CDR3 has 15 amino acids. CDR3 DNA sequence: TGTGCCAGCAGTTACTCTTGGGGAGGGGCAGAGACCCAGTACTTC. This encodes CASSYSWGGAETQYF.

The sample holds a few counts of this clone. CDR3 nucleotide sequence: TGTGCCAGCAGCACCGTGGACAGGGGGCTTGTCTACGAGCAGTACTTC. Translated, it gives CASSTVDRGLVYEQYF. The chain employs TRBV11-1 and TRBJ2-7, with 11 bases aligning to TRBD1. V was clipped by 5 bases and J by 3 bases; unmatched bases: 9. This CDR3 has 16 amino acids. CDR1 is SGHAT, CDR2 FQDESV, per germline (reference sequence).

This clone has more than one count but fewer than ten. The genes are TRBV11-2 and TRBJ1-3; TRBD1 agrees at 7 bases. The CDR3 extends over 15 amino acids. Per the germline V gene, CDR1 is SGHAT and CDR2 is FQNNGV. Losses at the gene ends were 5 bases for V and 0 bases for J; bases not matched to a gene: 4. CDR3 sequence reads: CASSVGQTSGNTIYF. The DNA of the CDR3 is TGTGCCAGCAGCGTGGGACAGACCTCTGGAAACACCATATATTTT.

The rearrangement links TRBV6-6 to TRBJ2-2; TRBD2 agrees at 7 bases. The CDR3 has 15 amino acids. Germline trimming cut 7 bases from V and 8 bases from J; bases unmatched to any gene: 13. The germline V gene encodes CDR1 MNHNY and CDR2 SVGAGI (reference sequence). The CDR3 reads CASTSGPSAEGELFF. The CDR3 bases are TGTGCCAGCACTAGCGGTCCGAGCGCGGAAGGGGAGCTGTTTTTT.

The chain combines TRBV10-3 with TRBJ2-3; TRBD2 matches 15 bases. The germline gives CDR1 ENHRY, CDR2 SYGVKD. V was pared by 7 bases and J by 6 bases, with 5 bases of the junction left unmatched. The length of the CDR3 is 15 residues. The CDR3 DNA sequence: TGTGCCATCACTGGGACTAGCGGGGGGAAGGATACGCAGTATTTT. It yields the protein CAITGTSGGKDTQYF.

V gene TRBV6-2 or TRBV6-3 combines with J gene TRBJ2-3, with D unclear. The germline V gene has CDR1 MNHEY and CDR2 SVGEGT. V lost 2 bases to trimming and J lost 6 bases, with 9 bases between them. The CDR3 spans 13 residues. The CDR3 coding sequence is TGTGCCAGCAGTTACACTCCTTCGGATACGCAGTATTTT. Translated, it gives CASSYTPSDTQYF.

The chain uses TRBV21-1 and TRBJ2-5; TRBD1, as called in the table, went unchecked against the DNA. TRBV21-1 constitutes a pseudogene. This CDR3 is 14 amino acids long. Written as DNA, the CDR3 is TGTGCCAGCAGCGCTCGGGACAGACAAGAGACCCAGTACTTC. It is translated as CASSARDRQETQYF.

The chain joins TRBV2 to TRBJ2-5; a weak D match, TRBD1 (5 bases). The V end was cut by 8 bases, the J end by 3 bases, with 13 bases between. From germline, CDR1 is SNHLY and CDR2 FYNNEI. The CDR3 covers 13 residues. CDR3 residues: CASALSREETQYF. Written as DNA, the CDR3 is TGTGCCAGCGCCCTTAGCAGGGAAGAGACCCAGTACTTC.

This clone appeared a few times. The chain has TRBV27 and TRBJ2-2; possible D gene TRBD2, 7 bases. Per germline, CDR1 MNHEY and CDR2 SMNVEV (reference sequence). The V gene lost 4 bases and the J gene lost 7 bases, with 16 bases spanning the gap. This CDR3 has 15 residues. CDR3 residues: CASSYFRGAGGELFF. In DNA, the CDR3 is TGTGCCAGCAGTTATTTCCGGGGGGCGGGCGGGGAGCTGTTTTTT.

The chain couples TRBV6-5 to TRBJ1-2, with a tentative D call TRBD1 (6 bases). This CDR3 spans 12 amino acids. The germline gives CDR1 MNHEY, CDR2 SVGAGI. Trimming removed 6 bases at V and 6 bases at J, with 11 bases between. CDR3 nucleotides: TGTGCCAGCAGACTACAGGGAGATGGCTACACCTTC. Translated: CASRLQGDGYTF.

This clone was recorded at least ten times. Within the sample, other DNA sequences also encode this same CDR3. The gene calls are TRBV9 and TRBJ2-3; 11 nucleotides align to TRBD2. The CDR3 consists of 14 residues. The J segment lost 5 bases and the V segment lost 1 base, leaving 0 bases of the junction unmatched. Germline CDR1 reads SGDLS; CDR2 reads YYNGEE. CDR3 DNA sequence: TGTGCCAGCAGCGTAACTAGCGGGAGAGATACGCAGTATTTT. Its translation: CASSVTSGRDTQYF. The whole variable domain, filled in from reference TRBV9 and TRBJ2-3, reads DSGVTQTPKHLITATGQRVTLRCSPRSGDLSVYWYQQSLDQGLQFLIQYYNGEERAKGNILERFSAQQFPDLHSELNLSSLELGDSALYFCASSVTSGRDTQYFGPGTRLTVL.

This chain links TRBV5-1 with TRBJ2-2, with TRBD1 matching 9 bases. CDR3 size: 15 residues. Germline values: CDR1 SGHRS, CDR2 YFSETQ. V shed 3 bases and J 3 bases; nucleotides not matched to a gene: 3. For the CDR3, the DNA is TGCGCCAGCAGCTGGGGGGACAGGGACACCGGGGAGCTGTTTTTT. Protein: CASSWGDRDTGELFF.

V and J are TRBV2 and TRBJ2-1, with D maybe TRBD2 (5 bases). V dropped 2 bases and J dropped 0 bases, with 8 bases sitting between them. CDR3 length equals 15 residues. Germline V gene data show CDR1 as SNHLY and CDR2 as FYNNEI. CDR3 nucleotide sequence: TGTGCCAGCAGTGAACAGCGGATCTCCTACAATGAGCAGTTCTTC. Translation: CASSEQRISYNEQFF.

CDR3 loop: CASSQEAFSGNTIYF. Written as DNA, the CDR3 is TGTGCCAGCAGCCAAGAAGCGTTCTCTGGAAACACCATATATTTT. This chain connects TRBV3-1 (or the pseudogene TRBV3-2) to TRBJ1-3; unclear D gene. Germline-derived CDR1 and CDR2 are LGHDT and YNNKEL (reference sequence). The germline V and J ends were trimmed by 0 bases and 0 bases, with 6 bases remaining between them. The CDR3 covers 15 residues.

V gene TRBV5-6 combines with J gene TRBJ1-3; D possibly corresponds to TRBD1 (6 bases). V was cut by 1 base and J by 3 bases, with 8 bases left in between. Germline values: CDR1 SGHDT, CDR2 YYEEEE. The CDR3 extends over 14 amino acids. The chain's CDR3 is CASSLRGYGNTIYF. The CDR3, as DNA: TGTGCCAGCAGCTTGAGGGGGTATGGAAACACCATATATTTT.

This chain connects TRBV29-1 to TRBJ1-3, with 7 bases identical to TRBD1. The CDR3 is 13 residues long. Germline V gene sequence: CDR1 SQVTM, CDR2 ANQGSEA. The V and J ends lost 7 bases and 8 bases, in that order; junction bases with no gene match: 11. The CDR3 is CSAVGGRGDTIYF. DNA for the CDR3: TGCAGCGCCGTGGGGGGCAGGGGGGACACCATATATTTT.

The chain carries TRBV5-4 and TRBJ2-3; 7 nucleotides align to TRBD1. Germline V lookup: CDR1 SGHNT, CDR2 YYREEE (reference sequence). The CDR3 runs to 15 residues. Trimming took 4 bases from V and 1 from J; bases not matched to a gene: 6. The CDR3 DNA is TGTGCCAGCAGCCACGACAGGGAAGGCACAGATACGCAGTATTTT. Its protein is CASSHDREGTDTQYF.

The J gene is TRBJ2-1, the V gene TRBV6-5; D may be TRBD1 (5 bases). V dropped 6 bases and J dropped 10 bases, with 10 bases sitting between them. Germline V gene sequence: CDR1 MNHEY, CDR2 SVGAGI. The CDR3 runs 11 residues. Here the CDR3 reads CASRQVGEQFF. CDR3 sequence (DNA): TGTGCCAGCAGACAGGTAGGGGAGCAGTTCTTC.